A selection of T cell receptor beta chains follows, all from one sample in a study of identifying expanded T cells in peripheral blood. Assay used: immunoSEQ multiplex PCR; TCRdb lists only in-frame clones, some missing. The table includes over 100,000 clones, about 85% detected once. Specimen: blood. The source of these receptors is a person aged 18-70 years in good health. Each CDR3 is given with its conserved first and last residue.

TRBJ2-3 | TRBV9 | CASSAASGRAGADTQYF
TRBJ1-1 | TRBV18 | CASSPQGDTEAFF
TRBJ2-5 | TRBV27 | CASGPGLAVVAQYF
TRBJ2-6 | TRBV5-4 | CASSQGSSGANVLTF
TRBJ2-3 | TRBV6-6 | CASSYSGTSGADTQYF
TRBJ2-7 | TRBV7-9 | CASSPWTGDKAYEQYF
TRBJ2-7 | TRBV28 | CASKTGFYEQYF
TRBJ1-5 | TRBV7-3 | CASSLWGVTNNQPQHF
TRBJ2-3 | TRBV7-9 | CASSLGRVSTDTQYF
TRBJ1-4 | TRBV28 | CASSTEVRVLFF
TRBJ2-1 | TRBV11-2 | CASTTAGMSSYNEQFF
TRBJ1-2 | TRBV5-6 | CASSSLGHNYGYTF